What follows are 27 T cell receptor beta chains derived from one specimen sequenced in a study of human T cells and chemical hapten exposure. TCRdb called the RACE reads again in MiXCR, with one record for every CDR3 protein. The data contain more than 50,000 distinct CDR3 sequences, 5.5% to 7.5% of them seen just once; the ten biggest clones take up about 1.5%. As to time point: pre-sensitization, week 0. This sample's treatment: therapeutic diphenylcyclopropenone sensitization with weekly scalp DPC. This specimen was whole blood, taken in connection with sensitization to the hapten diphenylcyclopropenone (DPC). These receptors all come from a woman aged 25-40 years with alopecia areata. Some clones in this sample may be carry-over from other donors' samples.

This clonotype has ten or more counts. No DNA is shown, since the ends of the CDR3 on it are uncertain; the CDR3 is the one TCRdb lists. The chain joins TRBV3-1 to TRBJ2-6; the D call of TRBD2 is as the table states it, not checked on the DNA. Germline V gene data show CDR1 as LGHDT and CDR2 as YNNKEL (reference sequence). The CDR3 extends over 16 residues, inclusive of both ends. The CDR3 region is CASSPLGTFGANVLTF.

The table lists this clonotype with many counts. For the CDR3, the DNA is TGTGCCAGCAGCTTTGAAGGGAACCAATTCACAGATACGCAGTATTTT. This encodes CASSFEGNQFTDTQYF. V gene TRBV7-9 combines with J gene TRBJ2-3; D is undetermined. This CDR3 is built from 16 residues. Trimming cost V 3 bases and J 2 bases, with 15 bases left between them. Looked up from germline, CDR1 is SEHNR and CDR2 is FQNEAQ (reference sequence).

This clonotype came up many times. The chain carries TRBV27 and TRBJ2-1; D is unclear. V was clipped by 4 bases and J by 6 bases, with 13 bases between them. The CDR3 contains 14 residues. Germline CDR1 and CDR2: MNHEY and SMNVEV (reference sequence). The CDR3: CASSSRGLSNEQFF. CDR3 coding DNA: TGTGCCAGCAGTTCGAGAGGCCTCTCCAATGAGCAGTTCTTC.

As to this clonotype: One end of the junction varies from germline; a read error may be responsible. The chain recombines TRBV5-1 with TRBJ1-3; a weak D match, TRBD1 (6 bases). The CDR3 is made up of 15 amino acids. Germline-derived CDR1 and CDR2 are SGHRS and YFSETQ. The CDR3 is CASSPDRGSENTIYF. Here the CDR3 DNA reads TGCGCCAGCAGTCCGGACAGAGGCTCTGAAAACACCATATATTTT. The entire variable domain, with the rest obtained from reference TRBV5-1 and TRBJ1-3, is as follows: KAGVTQTPRYLIKTRGQQVTLSCSPISGHRSVSWYQQTPGQGLQFLFEYFSETQRNKGNFPGRFSGRQFSNSRSEMNVSTLELGDSALYLCASSPDRGSENTIYFGEGSWLTVV.

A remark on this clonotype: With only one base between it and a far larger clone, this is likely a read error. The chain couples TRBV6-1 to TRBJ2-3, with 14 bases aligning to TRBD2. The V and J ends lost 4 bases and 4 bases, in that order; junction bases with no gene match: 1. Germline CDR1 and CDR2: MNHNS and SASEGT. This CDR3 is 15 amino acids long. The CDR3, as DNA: TGTGCCAGCAGTGGACTAGCGGGGGGGCCAGATACGCAGTATTTT. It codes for CASSGLAGGPDTQYF.

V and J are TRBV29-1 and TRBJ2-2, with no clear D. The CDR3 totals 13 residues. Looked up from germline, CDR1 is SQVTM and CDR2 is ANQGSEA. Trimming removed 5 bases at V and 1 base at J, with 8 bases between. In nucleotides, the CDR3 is TGCAGCGTTTTAACCTTGAACACCGGGGAGCTGTTTTTT. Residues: CSVLTLNTGELFF.

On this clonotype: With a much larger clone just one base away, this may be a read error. Written as DNA, the CDR3 is TGTGCCAGCAGCTGGACAGGGGCAGGCTACGAGCAGTACTTC. Translating it yields CASSWTGAGYEQYF. The chain carries TRBV7-9 and TRBJ2-7, with 9 bases identical to TRBD1. Germline V gene data show CDR1 as SEHNR and CDR2 as FQNEAQ (reference sequence). V dropped 4 bases and J dropped 3; count of bases not matched to a gene: 4. This CDR3 is 14 amino acids long.

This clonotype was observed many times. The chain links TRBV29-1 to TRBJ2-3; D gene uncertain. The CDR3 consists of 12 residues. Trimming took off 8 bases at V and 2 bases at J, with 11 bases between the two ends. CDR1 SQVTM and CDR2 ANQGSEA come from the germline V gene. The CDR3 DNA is TGCAGCCCCGTAGCCCTCACAGATACGCAGTATTTT. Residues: CSPVALTDTQYF.

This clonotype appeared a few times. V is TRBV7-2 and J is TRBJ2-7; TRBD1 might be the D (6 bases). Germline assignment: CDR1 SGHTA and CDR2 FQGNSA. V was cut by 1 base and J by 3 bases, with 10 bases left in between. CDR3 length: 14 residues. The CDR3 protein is CASSLGQAGYEQYF. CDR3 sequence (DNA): TGTGCCAGCAGCTTAGGACAGGCTGGCTACGAGCAGTACTTC.

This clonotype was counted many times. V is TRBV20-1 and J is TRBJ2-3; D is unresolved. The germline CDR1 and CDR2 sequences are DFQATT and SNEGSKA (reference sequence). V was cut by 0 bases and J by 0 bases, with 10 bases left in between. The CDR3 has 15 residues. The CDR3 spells CSARDLLTSTDTQYF. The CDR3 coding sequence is TGCAGTGCTAGAGATCTCCTTACTAGCACAGATACGCAGTATTTT.

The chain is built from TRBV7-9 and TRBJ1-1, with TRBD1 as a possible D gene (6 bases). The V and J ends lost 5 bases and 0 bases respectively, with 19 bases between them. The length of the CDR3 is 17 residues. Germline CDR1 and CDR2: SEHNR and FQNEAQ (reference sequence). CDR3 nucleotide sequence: TGTGCCAGCAGCCCAGGTGCACAGGGCATGATGAACACTGAAGCTTTCTTT. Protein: CASSPGAQGMMNTEAFF.

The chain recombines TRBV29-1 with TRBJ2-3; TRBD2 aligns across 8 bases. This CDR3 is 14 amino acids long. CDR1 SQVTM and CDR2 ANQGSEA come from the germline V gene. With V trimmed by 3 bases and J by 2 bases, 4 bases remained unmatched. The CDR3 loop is CSVDETSDTDTQYF. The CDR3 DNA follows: TGCAGCGTTGACGAGACTAGCGACACAGATACGCAGTATTTT.

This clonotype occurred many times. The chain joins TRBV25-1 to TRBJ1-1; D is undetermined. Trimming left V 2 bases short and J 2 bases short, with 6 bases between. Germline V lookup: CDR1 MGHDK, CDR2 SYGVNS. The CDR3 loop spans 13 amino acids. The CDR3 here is CASSEMVNTEAFF. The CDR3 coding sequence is TGTGCCAGCAGTGAAATGGTCAACACTGAAGCTTTCTTT. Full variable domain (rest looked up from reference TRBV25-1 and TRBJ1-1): EADIYQTPRYLVIGTGKKITLECSQTMGHDKMYWYQQDPGMELHLIHYSYGVNSTEKGDLSSESTVSRIRTEHFPLTLESARPSHTSQYLCASSEMVNTEAFFGQGTRLTVV.

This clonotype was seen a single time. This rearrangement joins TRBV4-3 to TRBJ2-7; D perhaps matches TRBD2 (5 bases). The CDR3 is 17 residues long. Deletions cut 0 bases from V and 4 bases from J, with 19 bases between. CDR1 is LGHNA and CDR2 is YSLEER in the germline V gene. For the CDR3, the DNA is TGCGCCAGCAGCCAAGATAGGACGAACGGGAAGATTTACGAGCAGTACTTC. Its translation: CASSQDRTNGKIYEQYF.

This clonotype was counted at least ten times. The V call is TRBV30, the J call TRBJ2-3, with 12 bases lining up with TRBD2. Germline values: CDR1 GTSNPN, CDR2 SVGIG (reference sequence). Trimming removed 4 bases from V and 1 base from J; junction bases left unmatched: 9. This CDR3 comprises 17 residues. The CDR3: CAWMETLAGGRTDTQYF. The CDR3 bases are TGTGCCTGGATGGAAACACTAGCGGGGGGCCGCACAGATACGCAGTATTTT. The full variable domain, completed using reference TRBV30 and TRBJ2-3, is SQTIHQWPATLVQPVGSPLSLECTVEGTSNPNLYWYRQAAGRGLQLLFYSVGIGQISSEVPQNLSASRPQDRQFILSSKKLLLSDSGFYLCAWMETLAGGRTDTQYFGPGTRLTVL.

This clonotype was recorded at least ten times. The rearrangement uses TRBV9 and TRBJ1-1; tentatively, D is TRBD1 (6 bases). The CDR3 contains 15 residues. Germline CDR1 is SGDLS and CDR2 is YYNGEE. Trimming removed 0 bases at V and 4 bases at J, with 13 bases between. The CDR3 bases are TGTGCCAGCAGCGTAGGACAGGCTAAGGGCACTGAAGCTTTCTTT. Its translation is CASSVGQAKGTEAFF. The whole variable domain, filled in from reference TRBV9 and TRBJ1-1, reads DSGVTQTPKHLITATGQRVTLRCSPRSGDLSVYWYQQSLDQGLQFLIQYYNGEERAKGNILERFSAQQFPDLHSELNLSSLELGDSALYFCASSVGQAKGTEAFFGQGTRLTVV.

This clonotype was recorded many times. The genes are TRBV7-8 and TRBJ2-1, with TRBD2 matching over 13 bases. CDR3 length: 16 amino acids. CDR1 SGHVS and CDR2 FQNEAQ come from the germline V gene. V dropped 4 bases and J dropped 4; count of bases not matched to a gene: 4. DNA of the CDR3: TGTGCCAGCAGCTCCAAACTAGCGGGGGGGTACAATGAGCAGTTCTTC. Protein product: CASSSKLAGGYNEQFF. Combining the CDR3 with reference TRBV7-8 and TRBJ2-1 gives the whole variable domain GAGVSQSPRYKVAKRGQDVALRCDPISGHVSLFWYQQALGQGPEFLTYFQNEAQLDKSGLPSDRFFAERPEGSVSTLKIQRTQQEDSAVYLCASSSKLAGGYNEQFFGPGTRLTVL.

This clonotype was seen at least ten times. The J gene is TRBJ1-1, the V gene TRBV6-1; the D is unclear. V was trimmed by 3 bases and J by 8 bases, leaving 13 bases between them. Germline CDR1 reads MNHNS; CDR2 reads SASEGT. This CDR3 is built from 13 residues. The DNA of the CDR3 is TGTGCCAGCAGTGATTCTCTGGACCCAGAAGCTTTCTTT. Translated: CASSDSLDPEAFF.

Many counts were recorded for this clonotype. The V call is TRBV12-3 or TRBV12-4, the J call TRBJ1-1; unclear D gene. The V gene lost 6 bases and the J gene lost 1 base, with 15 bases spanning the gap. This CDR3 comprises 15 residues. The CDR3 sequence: CASSPQGRENTEAFF. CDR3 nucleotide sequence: TGTGCCAGCAGCCCACAAGGTAGAGAGAACACTGAAGCTTTCTTT.

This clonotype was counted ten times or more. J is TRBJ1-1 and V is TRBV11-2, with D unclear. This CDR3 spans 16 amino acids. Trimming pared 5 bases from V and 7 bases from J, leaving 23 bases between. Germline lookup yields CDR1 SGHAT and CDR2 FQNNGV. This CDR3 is CASSPRGGGGVSEAFF. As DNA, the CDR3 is TGTGCCAGCAGCCCCCGAGGTGGAGGAGGAGTCAGTGAAGCTTTCTTT.

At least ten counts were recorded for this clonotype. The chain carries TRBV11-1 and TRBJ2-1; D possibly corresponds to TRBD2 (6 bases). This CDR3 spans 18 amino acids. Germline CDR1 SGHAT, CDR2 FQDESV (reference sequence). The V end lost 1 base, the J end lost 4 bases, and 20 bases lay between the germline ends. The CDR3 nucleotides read TGTGCCAGCAGCTTAGGGGGGTTTGGAGGGCAAACATACAATGAGCAGTTCTTC. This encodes CASSLGGFGGQTYNEQFF.

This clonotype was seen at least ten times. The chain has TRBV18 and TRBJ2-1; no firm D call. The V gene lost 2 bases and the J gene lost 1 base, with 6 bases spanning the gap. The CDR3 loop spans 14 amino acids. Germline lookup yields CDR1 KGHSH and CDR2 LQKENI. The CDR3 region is CASSPSGSYNEQFF. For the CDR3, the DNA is TGTGCCAGCTCACCATCCGGTTCCTACAATGAGCAGTTCTTC. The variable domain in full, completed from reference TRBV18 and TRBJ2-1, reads NAGVMQNPRHLVRRRGQEARLRCSPMKGHSHVYWYRQLPEEGLKFMVYLQKENIIDESGMPKERFSAEFPKEGPSILRIQQVVRGDSAAYFCASSPSGSYNEQFFGPGTRLTVL.

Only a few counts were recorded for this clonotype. The chain's CDR3 is CASSLSGLTTQYF. CDR3 coding DNA: TGCGCCAGCAGCTTGTCAGGTTTGACTACCCAGTACTTC. The rearrangement uses TRBV5-1 and TRBJ2-5; D not certain. V shed 1 base and J shed 8 bases, with 12 bases lying between them. Germline loops: CDR1 SGHRS, CDR2 YFSETQ. This CDR3 is built from 13 residues. Complete variable domain (other parts from reference TRBV5-1 and TRBJ2-5): KAGVTQTPRYLIKTRGQQVTLSCSPISGHRSVSWYQQTPGQGLQFLFEYFSETQRNKGNFPGRFSGRQFSNSRSEMNVSTLELGDSALYLCASSLSGLTTQYFGPGTRLLVL.

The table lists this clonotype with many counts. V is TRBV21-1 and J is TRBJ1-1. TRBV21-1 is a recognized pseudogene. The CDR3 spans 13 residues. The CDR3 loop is CATIRLSNTEAFF. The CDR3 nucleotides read TGTGCCACCATCCGACTTTCGAACACTGAAGCTTTCTTT.

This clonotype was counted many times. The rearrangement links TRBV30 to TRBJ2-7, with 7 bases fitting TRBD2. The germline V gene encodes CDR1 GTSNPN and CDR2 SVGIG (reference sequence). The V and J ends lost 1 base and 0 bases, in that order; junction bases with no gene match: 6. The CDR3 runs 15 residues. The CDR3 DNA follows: TGTGCCTGGAGTGGGGGGGGGATGAGCTCCTACGAGCAGTACTTC. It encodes CAWSGGGMSSYEQYF.

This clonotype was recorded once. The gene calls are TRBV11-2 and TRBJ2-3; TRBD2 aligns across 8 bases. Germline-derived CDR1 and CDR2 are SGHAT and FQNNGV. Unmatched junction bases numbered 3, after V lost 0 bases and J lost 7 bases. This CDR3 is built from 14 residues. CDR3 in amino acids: CASSLDPGGNTQYF. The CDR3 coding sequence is TGTGCCAGCAGCTTAGATCCGGGAGGGAATACGCAGTATTTT.

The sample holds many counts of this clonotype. CDR3 sequence: CASSNSGGTDTQYF. CDR3 DNA: TGTGCCAGCAGCAACAGCGGGGGCACAGATACGCAGTATTTT. The chain has TRBV7-2 and TRBJ2-3; 7 bases are a match to TRBD2. In germline, CDR1 is SGHTA, CDR2 FQGNSA. With V trimmed by 5 bases and J by 1 base, 3 bases remained unmatched. This CDR3 has 14 residues.